The T cell receptor beta chain under discussion was sequenced for a study of T cell responses to AZD1222 COVID-19 vaccine. This CDR3 is 16 amino acids long. Unmatched junction bases numbered 8, after V lost 6 bases and J lost 0 bases. From germline, CDR1 is MDHEN and CDR2 SYDVKM. Points from the study as a whole: Mostly white British, mostly female donors; authors suggested clonal diversity may be underestimated.

The method was immunoSEQ multiplex PCR; TCRdb's version includes in-frame clones alone and lacks a portion of them. This table has 150,000 to 200,000 clones, 92% appearing once. Points on this clone: Its target is not known.

The receptor's source is an adult in good health. The input for sequencing was peripheral blood, taken on day 0 of AZD1222 vaccination. V is TRBV28 and J is TRBJ1-5; the match to TRBD1 covers 7 bases. CDR3 sequence reads: CASRLTGLYSNQPQHF. The CDR3 nucleotides are TGTGCCAGCAGACTGACAGGGTTGTATAGCAATCAGCCCCAGCATTTT. Together with reference TRBV28 and TRBJ1-5, the CDR3 gives the full variable domain: DVKVTQSSRYLVKRTGEKVFLECVQDMDHENMFWYRQDPGLGLRLIYFSYDVKMKEKGDIPEGYSVSREKKERFSLILESASTNQTSMYLCASRLTGLYSNQPQHFGDGTRLSIL.